These 30 T cell receptor beta chains share one sample of origin, sequenced in a study of shared clonotypes between healthy human individuals. Positive CCR7 selection of CD45RO-negative cells yielded the naive CD8 cells, and terminally differentiated effector memory CD45RA+ cells were excluded. TCRdb keeps only in-frame clones here, not all; method: immunoSEQ multiplex PCR. The sample has roughly 770,000 clones, 90% to 97% seen once. The sample comprised naive CD8+ T cells sorted from blood. All receptors come from a man aged 25 to 40 in good health.

The genes are TRBV7-6 and TRBJ1-5; D call uncertain. The CDR3 loop spans 15 amino acids. Germline V CDR1 and CDR2: SGHVS, FNYEAQ. Trimming stripped 5 bases from V and 7 bases from J, with 18 bases between. Here the CDR3 reads CASSPGVHTTQPQHF. CDR3 nucleotides: TGTGCCAGCAGCCCCGGGGTACACACCACGCAGCCCCAGCATTTT.

With respect to this clone: This CDR3 is also generated by other DNA sequences in the sample. The V gene is TRBV28, the J gene TRBJ2-7, with D hard to call. Germline V gene lookup returns CDR1 MDHEN and CDR2 SYDVKM. CDR3 size: 12 residues. V lost 6 bases to trimming and J lost 3 bases, with 9 bases between them. CDR3 in amino acids: CASSRDSYEQYF. DNA for the CDR3: TGTGCCAGCAGCCGAGATAGCTACGAGCAGTACTTC.

This clone was recorded once. The chain joins TRBV5-1 to TRBJ2-1; TRBD2 matches 16 bases. The CDR3 has 19 amino acids. V dropped 6 bases and J dropped 5; count of bases not matched to a gene: 14. Germline loops: CDR1 SGHRS, CDR2 YFSETQ. CDR3: CASTSPGTSGRVSDNEQFF. The CDR3 DNA is TGCGCCAGCACCAGCCCCGGGACTAGCGGGAGGGTGTCAGACAATGAGCAGTTCTTC. Together with reference TRBV5-1 and TRBJ2-1, the CDR3 gives the full variable domain: KAGVTQTPRYLIKTRGQQVTLSCSPISGHRSVSWYQQTPGQGLQFLFEYFSETQRNKGNFPGRFSGRQFSNSRSEMNVSTLELGDSALYLCASTSPGTSGRVSDNEQFFGPGTRLTVL.

The chain has TRBV14 and TRBJ2-1; D is ambiguous. The CDR3 covers 13 residues. Germline V gives CDR1 SGHDN, CDR2 FVKESK. V was cut by 4 bases and J by 9 bases, with 13 bases left in between. The chain's CDR3 is CASSPDSSTEQFF. CDR3 coding DNA: TGTGCCAGCAGCCCTGACTCGTCCACTGAGCAGTTCTTC.

The chain is built from TRBV7-8 and TRBJ2-3, with a weak D call TRBD1 (5 bases). CDR1 and CDR2 (germline): SGHVS, FQNEAQ. CDR3 size: 16 residues. V was pared by 5 bases and J by 1 base, with 16 bases between. CDR3 DNA sequence: TGTGCCAGCAGCCAACCCAGGGTATTCGGCACAGATACGCAGTATTTT. The encoded protein is CASSQPRVFGTDTQYF. Looking up the rest from reference TRBV7-8 and TRBJ2-3 gives the full variable domain: GAGVSQSPRYKVAKRGQDVALRCDPISGHVSLFWYQQALGQGPEFLTYFQNEAQLDKSGLPSDRFFAERPEGSVSTLKIQRTQQEDSAVYLCASSQPRVFGTDTQYFGPGTRLTVL.

Concerning this clone itself: This CDR3 is also generated by other DNA sequences in the sample. The genes are TRBV18 and TRBJ2-1; maybe TRBD2 (6 bases). The CDR3 loop spans 14 amino acids. With 2 bases removed from V and 1 base from J, the gap between germline ends came to 6 bases. Germline V gene lookup returns CDR1 KGHSH and CDR2 LQKENI. CDR3 coding DNA: TGTGCCAGCTCACCAGGAGGGTCCTACAATGAGCAGTTCTTC. Translated, it gives CASSPGGSYNEQFF.

CDR3 nucleotide sequence: TGCGCCAGCAGCCTTCTAGGACAGAGCACAGATACGCAGTATTTT. Protein product: CASSLLGQSTDTQYF. The chain carries TRBV4-1 and TRBJ2-3, with D perhaps TRBD1 (6 bases). Looked up from germline, CDR1 is MGHRA and CDR2 is YSYEKL. The CDR3 is 15 amino acids. V lost 4 bases to trimming and J lost 0 bases, with 11 bases between them.

CDR3 sequence: CASSELAGVRTDTQYF. In DNA, the CDR3 is TGTGCCAGCAGTGAATTGGCGGGAGTGAGAACAGATACGCAGTATTTT. The J gene is TRBJ2-3, the V gene TRBV6-1; 7 bases align to TRBD2. Germline CDR1 reads MNHNS; CDR2 reads SASEGT. Trimming cost V 2 bases and J 3 bases; bases outside gene matches: 8. The CDR3 has 16 amino acids.

The V gene is TRBV7-9, the J gene TRBJ1-2; D unclear. Per germline, CDR1 SEHNR and CDR2 FQNEAQ (reference sequence). Trimming pared 1 base from V and 5 bases from J, leaving 11 bases between. This CDR3 is 14 amino acids long. The CDR3 DNA reads TGTGCCAGCAGCTTAGGGTCAGACTATTATGGCTACACCTTC. Its translation is CASSLGSDYYGYTF. Full variable domain (missing parts from reference TRBV7-9 and TRBJ1-2): DTGVSQNPRHKITKRGQNVTFRCDPISEHNRLYWYRQTLGQGPEFLTYFQNEAQLEKSRLLSDRFSAERPKGSFSTLEIQRTEQGDSAMYLCASSLGSDYYGYTFGSGTRLTVV.

The rearrangement uses TRBV27 and TRBJ2-7, with D perhaps assigned TRBD1 or TRBD2 (5 bases each). The V gene lost 8 bases and the J gene lost 1 base, with 9 bases spanning the gap. Germline assignment: CDR1 MNHEY and CDR2 SMNVEV (reference sequence). This CDR3 is built from 12 residues. The CDR3 DNA reads TGTGCCAGCTGGGACCGATCCTACGAGCAGTACTTC. As protein: CASWDRSYEQYF.

The rearrangement links TRBV5-8 to TRBJ2-7, with 7 bases matching TRBD1. CDR3 length: 14 residues. J was trimmed by 3 bases and V by 4 bases; bases with no gene match: 7. Germline V CDR1 and CDR2: SGHTS, YDEGEE. The CDR3 protein is CASSRKTGVYEQYF. Here the CDR3 DNA reads TGTGCCAGCAGCCGAAAAACAGGGGTCTACGAGCAGTACTTC.

The chain links TRBV5-5 to TRBJ2-7, with 7 nucleotides matching TRBD1. Trimming cost V 2 bases and J 3 bases; bases outside gene matches: 2. This CDR3 has 13 amino acids. Germline loops: CDR1 SGHKS, CDR2 YYEKEE (reference sequence). In DNA form, the CDR3 reads TGTGCCAGCAGCTTTGGACAGGACTACGAGCAGTACTTC. Translation gives CASSFGQDYEQYF.

This chain uses TRBV7-9 with TRBJ1-3, with a tentative D call TRBD1 (6 bases). CDR3 length: 14 residues. Germline V gives CDR1 SEHNR, CDR2 FQNEAQ (reference sequence). V lost 5 bases to trimming and J lost 4 bases, with 12 bases between them. This chain's CDR3 is CASSGGQTGNTIYF. The DNA of the CDR3 is TGTGCCAGCAGCGGAGGACAGACAGGAAACACCATATATTTT.

This chain joins TRBV10-2 and TRBJ2-3; the D gene is possibly TRBD1 (6 bases). V dropped 3 bases and J dropped 7 bases, with 8 bases sitting between them. Germline CDR1 and CDR2: WSHSY and SAAADI. The CDR3 extends over 12 amino acids. As DNA, the CDR3 is TGCGCCAGCAGTGACCAGGGGAATACGCAGTATTTT. This codes for CASSDQGNTQYF.

The chain couples TRBV7-6 to TRBJ2-5; no definite D call. Germline values: CDR1 SGHVS, CDR2 FNYEAQ. V was cut by 4 bases and J by 0 bases, with 6 bases left in between. The CDR3 has 13 amino acids. CDR3 sequence reads: CASSSSDQETQYF. CDR3 DNA sequence: TGTGCCAGCAGCTCCTCCGACCAAGAGACCCAGTACTTC. The full variable domain, completed using reference TRBV7-6 and TRBJ2-5, is GAGVSQSPRYKVTKRGQDVALRCDPISGHVSLYWYRQALGQGPEFLTYFNYEAQQDKSGLPNDRFSAERPEGSISTLTIQRTEQRDSAMYRCASSSSDQETQYFGPGTRLLVL.

V gene TRBV11-2 combines with J gene TRBJ2-3, with a possible D match to TRBD1 (5 bases). Trimming shortened V by 4 bases and J by 5 bases, and 7 bases separated the two germline ends. The CDR3 loop spans 12 amino acids. CDR1 and CDR2 from the germline V gene are SGHAT and FQNNGV. The CDR3 here is CASSSTGDTQYF. Written as DNA, the CDR3 is TGTGCCAGCAGCTCAACAGGAGATACGCAGTATTTT.

J is TRBJ2-2 and V is TRBV5-6; D unresolved. With 1 base removed from V and 7 bases from J, the gap between germline ends came to 5 bases. The germline V gene has CDR1 SGHDT and CDR2 YYEEEE. The CDR3 extends over 12 amino acids. The CDR3 reads CASSLQSGELFF. The CDR3, as DNA: TGTGCCAGCAGCTTGCAAAGCGGGGAGCTGTTTTTT.

V and J are TRBV27 and TRBJ1-5, with D possibly being TRBD1 (5 bases). Germline V gene sequence: CDR1 MNHEY, CDR2 SMNVEV (reference sequence). This CDR3 is built from 16 residues. V was shortened by 2 bases and J by 3 bases, with 14 bases between the two germline ends. CDR3 sequence (DNA): TGTGCCAGCAGTTTAGCCCCGGCAGGGACCAATCAGCCCCAGCATTTT. This encodes CASSLAPAGTNQPQHF.

The CDR3 sequence is CASSAGQGYDEQYF. The CDR3 DNA follows: TGTGCCAGCAGCGCCGGACAGGGTTACGACGAGCAGTACTTC. The chain combines TRBV9 with TRBJ2-7; 8 bases match TRBD1. CDR3 length: 14 amino acids. The V gene's germline CDR1 is SGDLS and CDR2 YYNGEE. J lost 5 bases, V lost 3 bases, and 7 bases had no gene match.

The rearrangement joins TRBV27 to TRBJ2-1, with 8 bases lining up with TRBD2. The CDR3 has 16 amino acids. Looked up from germline, CDR1 is MNHEY and CDR2 is SMNVEV (reference sequence). Trimming took 4 bases from V and 7 from J; bases not matched to a gene: 12. DNA of the CDR3: TGTGCCAGCAGTTCCCCCATGTTAGCGGGAAGGAATGAGCAGTTCTTC. It translates to CASSSPMLAGRNEQFF.

The chain employs TRBV29-1 and TRBJ2-3; D possibly corresponds to TRBD2 (5 bases). The CDR3 is 13 amino acids. The V and J ends lost 7 bases and 8 bases respectively, with 19 bases between them. Germline-derived CDR1 and CDR2 are SQVTM and ANQGSEA. CDR3 sequence reads: CSAEGWAEGTQYF. The CDR3 nucleotides read TGCAGCGCCGAGGGTTGGGCAGAAGGTACGCAGTATTTT.

The genes are TRBV7-6 and TRBJ1-2; TRBD1 aligns across 7 bases. Germline values: CDR1 SGHVS, CDR2 FNYEAQ. J lost 7 bases, V lost 1 base, and 6 bases had no gene match. The CDR3 is 14 residues long. CDR3 protein: CASSLGRGAAGYTF. The CDR3 nucleotides read TGTGCCAGCAGCTTAGGCAGGGGGGCGGCTGGCTACACCTTC. The whole variable domain, remainder taken from reference TRBV7-6 and TRBJ1-2, is GAGVSQSPRYKVTKRGQDVALRCDPISGHVSLYWYRQALGQGPEFLTYFNYEAQQDKSGLPNDRFSAERPEGSISTLTIQRTEQRDSAMYRCASSLGRGAAGYTFGSGTRLTVV.

The V and J genes are TRBV11-2 and TRBJ1-4; TRBD1 agrees at 7 bases. The trim removed 5 bases at V and 5 bases at J, leaving 11 bases unmatched. This CDR3 spans 16 amino acids. Germline V gene data show CDR1 as SGHAT and CDR2 as FQNNGV. The CDR3 loop is CASSRKFGTVNEKLFF. DNA for the CDR3: TGTGCCAGCAGCCGAAAGTTCGGGACAGTAAATGAAAAACTGTTTTTT.

This clone was counted only a few times. The rearrangement uses TRBV7-8 and TRBJ1-2, with 7 bases matching TRBD1. V shed 1 base and J 5 bases; nucleotides not matched to a gene: 10. Looked up from germline, CDR1 is SGHVS and CDR2 is FQNEAQ. The CDR3 consists of 16 residues. The CDR3 region is CASSLVVKGQPYGYTF. CDR3 in DNA: TGTGCCAGCAGCTTAGTTGTTAAGGGACAGCCTTATGGCTACACCTTC. The complete variable domain, with remaining parts taken from reference TRBV7-8 and TRBJ1-2, reads GAGVSQSPRYKVAKRGQDVALRCDPISGHVSLFWYQQALGQGPEFLTYFQNEAQLDKSGLPSDRFFAERPEGSVSTLKIQRTQQEDSAVYLCASSLVVKGQPYGYTFGSGTRLTVV.

The V gene is TRBV19, the J gene TRBJ2-7, with TRBD1 identical over 8 bases. The CDR3 contains 13 residues. The V segment lost 5 bases and the J segment 2 bases; nucleotides outside the gene matches: 2. The V gene's germline CDR1 is LNHDA and CDR2 SQIVND (reference sequence). The CDR3 is CASSGTGPYEQYF. CDR3 coding DNA: TGTGCCAGTAGTGGGACAGGTCCCTACGAGCAGTACTTC.

The J gene is TRBJ2-5, the V gene TRBV7-9, with 10 bases aligning to TRBD2. J was trimmed by 3 bases and V by 2 bases; bases with no gene match: 6. The germline V gene has CDR1 SEHNR and CDR2 FQNEAQ (reference sequence). The CDR3 covers 16 residues. CDR3 loop: CASSLSLAGVKETQYF. The CDR3 coding sequence is TGTGCCAGCAGCTTATCCCTAGCGGGAGTAAAAGAGACCCAGTACTTC.

The V call is TRBV11-2, the J call TRBJ2-3; no definite D call. The ends were cut back, 1 base at V and 11 bases at J, with 7 bases in the middle. This CDR3 region has 11 residues. Per germline, CDR1 SGHAT and CDR2 FQNNGV. The CDR3: CASSLGIKQYF. The CDR3 DNA follows: TGTGCCAGCAGCTTAGGGATAAAGCAGTATTTT. The full variable domain, its missing parts supplied by reference TRBV11-2 and TRBJ2-3, is EAGVAQSPRYKIIEKRQSVAFWCNPISGHATLYWYQQILGQGPKLLIQFQNNGVVDDSQLPKDRFSAERLKGVDSTLKIQPAKLEDSAVYLCASSLGIKQYFGPGTRLTVL.

The rearrangement joins TRBV6-6 to TRBJ2-1; weak D call: TRBD2 (6 bases). Trimming pared 10 bases from V and 5 bases from J, leaving 24 bases between. The germline gives CDR1 MNHNY, CDR2 SVGAGI (reference sequence). The CDR3 length is 16 residues. The CDR3 reads CATHSTIAGKNNEQFF. The CDR3 DNA is TGTGCCACCCATTCAACTATCGCGGGGAAAAACAATGAGCAGTTCTTC.

The chain is built from TRBV5-4 and TRBJ2-7, with TRBD2 matching 7 bases. Germline V CDR1 and CDR2: SGHNT, YYREEE (reference sequence). The V segment lost 4 bases and the J segment 5 bases; nucleotides outside the gene matches: 9. The CDR3 extends over 14 amino acids. This CDR3 is CASSTRGGRDEQYF. The CDR3 region has the DNA TGTGCCAGCAGCACCCGGGGAGGGCGCGACGAGCAGTACTTC.

This clone was observed once. J is TRBJ2-1 and V is TRBV13; 9 bases align to TRBD2. The CDR3 spans 18 residues. Germline-derived CDR1 and CDR2 are PRHDT and FYEKMQ (reference sequence). V shed 5 bases, J shed 3 bases, and the junction held 14 bases outside the gene matches. The CDR3: CASSPRPPAGGLYNEQFF. In DNA form, the CDR3 reads TGTGCCAGCAGCCCCCGTCCACCGGCGGGAGGGCTCTACAATGAGCAGTTCTTC.